This T cell receptor (beta chain) was profiled in a study of cytomegalovirus exposure and HLA in healthy donors. About the research overall: The 120 validation repertoires were produced on the same platform as the 550 to 750 repertoires of the first cohort. This was reported in a later analysis.

Assay: immunoSEQ multiplex PCR; the TCRdb copy retains only in-frame clones and omits some. The sample carries more than 65,000 clones, roughly 96% recorded once. Details on this clone: The target antigen is unknown.

Findings and limits, study-wide: Reportedly, cytomegalovirus status was diagnosed with high sensitivity and specificity. Altogether, 150 to 200 TCR beta chains were recorded as cytomegalovirus-associated.

The donors were part of the validation cohort, which consisted of 120 subjects and was separate from the first cohort of 600 to 850 subjects. Looked up from germline, CDR1 is ENHRY and CDR2 is SYGVKD. J was trimmed by 7 bases and V by 7 bases; bases with no gene match: 21. The CDR3 runs to 17 residues. The sequence was obtained from a woman younger than 35 in good health and CMV-seronegative. The rearrangement joins TRBV10-3 to TRBJ1-2; 7 bases are a match to TRBD1. The sequenced material came from PBMCs. CDR3 nucleotides: TGTGCCATCACTGGTTCCCGGACAGGAAGGACCCGAGCTGGCTACACCTTC. This codes for CAITGSRTGRTRAGYTF.